The 31 T cell receptor beta chains below were found in one sample sequenced in a study of low-dose radiotherapy and immunotherapy resistance in tumors. TRAV and TRBV primers primed cDNA for both TCRalpha and TCRbeta. With a V-primer adapter and a constant-region primer, TCRs were amplified for 20 PCR cycles. One entry per CDR3 protein, called by TCRdb with MiXCR from the reads. This table holds 45,000 to 75,000 distinct CDR3 sequences, approximately 26% found once. Time point here: before trial treatment. The sample in question was PBMCs, obtained before treatment. All receptors come from a male donor with prostate cancer.

The chain links TRBV3-1 to TRBJ2-2; D call uncertain. The CDR3 covers 13 residues. The germline V gene encodes CDR1 LGHDT and CDR2 YNNKEL (reference sequence). V was pared by 4 bases and J by 7 bases, with 10 bases between. CDR3 in amino acids: CASSPLSFGELFF. The DNA for the CDR3 is TGTGCCAGCAGCCCCCTGTCCTTCGGGGAGCTGTTTTTT.

This clonotype was seen many times. The CDR3 protein is CAWSAGGTGSGEQYF. The DNA for the CDR3 is TGTGCCTGGAGCGCGGGGGGGACGGGCAGTGGGGAGCAGTACTTC. The chain is built from TRBV30 and TRBJ2-7; 9 bases are a match to TRBD2. The CDR3 runs to 15 residues. V dropped 3 bases and J dropped 7; count of bases not matched to a gene: 13. In germline, CDR1 is GTSNPN, CDR2 SVGIG (reference sequence). The entire variable domain, with the rest obtained from reference TRBV30 and TRBJ2-7, is as follows: SQTIHQWPATLVQPVGSPLSLECTVEGTSNPNLYWYRQAAGRGLQLLFYSVGIGQISSEVPQNLSASRPQDRQFILSSKKLLLSDSGFYLCAWSAGGTGSGEQYFGPGTRLTVT.

The chain recombines TRBV6-2 or TRBV6-3 with TRBJ1-2, with D hard to call. The V end lost 5 bases, the J end lost 7 bases, and 8 bases lay between the germline ends. Germline lookup yields CDR1 MNHEY and CDR2 SVGEGT. The CDR3 totals 11 residues. The CDR3 here is CASSASPGYTF. For the CDR3, the DNA is TGTGCCAGCAGTGCCAGCCCTGGCTACACCTTC.

This clonotype was recorded at least ten times. The chain uses TRBV28 and TRBJ1-4, with D possibly being TRBD1 (5 bases). The CDR3 is 14 amino acids. The germline V and J ends were trimmed by 5 bases and 0 bases, with 7 bases remaining between them. Germline V gene data show CDR1 as MDHEN and CDR2 as SYDVKM. The CDR3 reads CASSPTATNEKLFF. The CDR3 DNA follows: TGTGCCAGCAGTCCGACAGCAACTAATGAAAAACTGTTTTTT.

This clonotype was detected many times. J is TRBJ1-5 and V is TRBV19; D may be TRBD1 (5 bases). The CDR3 has 16 amino acids. Germline V gene sequence: CDR1 LNHDA, CDR2 SQIVND (reference sequence). Deletions cut 1 base from V and 4 bases from J, with 14 bases between. In nucleotides, the CDR3 is TGTGCCAGTAGTATAGGAAGAGGGGCAAGTAATCAGCCCCAGCATTTT. Translating gives CASSIGRGASNQPQHF.

V usage is TRBV29-1 and J usage is TRBJ2-3; weak D call: TRBD1 (5 bases). The CDR3 consists of 13 residues. Trimming took 4 bases from V and 6 from J, leaving 14 bases between them. Germline values: CDR1 SQVTM, CDR2 ANQGSEA. The CDR3 sequence is CSVGDGAADTQYF. The CDR3 region has the DNA TGCAGCGTTGGTGATGGGGCAGCCGATACGCAGTATTTT.

The chain is built from TRBV3-1 and TRBJ2-3; D gene ambiguous. The CDR3 totals 15 residues. The V gene lost 0 bases and the J gene lost 5 bases, with 12 bases spanning the gap. Per germline, CDR1 LGHDT and CDR2 YNNKEL (reference sequence). In DNA, the CDR3 is TGTGCCAGCAGCCAAGACGAGGTCGTCGGAGATACGCAGTATTTT. Amino acid sequence: CASSQDEVVGDTQYF.

There are many counts of this clonotype. The chain recombines TRBV30 with TRBJ2-3; 9 positions match TRBD2. Germline lookup yields CDR1 GTSNPN and CDR2 SVGIG (reference sequence). V shed 3 bases, J shed 3 bases, and the junction held 4 bases outside the gene matches. There are 14 residues in the CDR3. The CDR3 loop reads CAWRRGGRTDTQYF. Written as DNA, the CDR3 is TGTGCCTGGAGGCGGGGGGGCCGGACAGATACGCAGTATTTT. The full variable domain, rest sourced from reference TRBV30 and TRBJ2-3, is SQTIHQWPATLVQPVGSPLSLECTVEGTSNPNLYWYRQAAGRGLQLLFYSVGIGQISSEVPQNLSASRPQDRQFILSSKKLLLSDSGFYLCAWRRGGRTDTQYFGPGTRLTVL.

The chain uses TRBV14 and TRBJ1-6; 7 bases agree with TRBD1. The CDR3 loop spans 15 amino acids. J was trimmed by 10 bases and V by 1 base; bases with no gene match: 7. CDR1 is SGHDN and CDR2 is FVKESK in the germline V gene. The CDR3 region has the DNA TGTGCCAGCAGCCAAGTTGGGACAGCAAAGTCACCCCTCCACTTT. Protein: CASSQVGTAKSPLHF.

This clonotype was counted many times. The chain links TRBV20-1 to TRBJ2-2; 10 nucleotides align to TRBD2. The ends lost 5 bases at V and 4 bases at J; junction bases unmatched: 7. The CDR3 consists of 15 residues. CDR1 and CDR2 from the germline V gene are DFQATT and SNEGSKA (reference sequence). The chain's CDR3 is CSAARTSGSTGELFF. The CDR3 nucleotides are TGCAGTGCTGCCCGGACTAGCGGTTCCACCGGGGAGCTGTTTTTT.

The chain recombines TRBV5-6 with TRBJ1-3; D possibly corresponds to TRBD1 (5 bases). Between the trimmed V and J ends, which lost 1 base and 10 bases, there was a span of 12 bases. Germline CDR1 and CDR2: SGHDT and YYEEEE. The CDR3 extends over 13 amino acids. The CDR3: CASSLPGVKTIYF. As DNA, the CDR3 is TGTGCCAGCAGCTTGCCGGGGGTGAAAACCATATATTTT.

With respect to this clonotype: A far larger clone is only one base removed, so a read error is likely. V and J are TRBV7-1 and TRBJ2-3; no definite D call. TRBV7-1 is placed among ORFs of uncertain function. The CDR3 loop spans 13 amino acids. Trimming shortened V by 8 bases and J by 2 bases, and 11 bases separated the two germline ends. The CDR3 DNA follows: TGTGCCAGCGGTTTCTTCCTCACAGATACGCAGTATTTT. Amino acid sequence: CASGFFLTDTQYF.

This clonotype was detected ten times or more. CDR3 protein: CASSSGDRGDYGYTF. CDR3 coding DNA: TGTGCCAGCAGTTCCGGTGACAGGGGCGACTATGGCTACACCTTC. The genes are TRBV28 and TRBJ1-2; 8 nucleotides match TRBD1. The CDR3 is 15 residues long. Germline V gene lookup returns CDR1 MDHEN and CDR2 SYDVKM. With 4 bases clipped from V and 3 bases from J, the junction kept 7 bases outside the gene matches.

This clonotype was counted at least ten times. The rearrangement joins TRBV18 to TRBJ2-2; 7 positions agree with TRBD1. The V gene's germline CDR1 is KGHSH and CDR2 LQKENI. With 8 bases clipped from V and 0 bases from J, the junction kept 6 bases outside the gene matches. The CDR3 runs 15 residues. The CDR3 sequence: CASSPGTANTGELFF. As DNA, the CDR3 is TGTGCCAGCAGCCCCGGGACAGCGAACACCGGGGAGCTGTTTTTT.

In this sample, this clonotype turned up many times. The rearrangement joins TRBV5-1 to TRBJ2-7, with 11 bases matching TRBD1. V dropped 3 bases and J dropped 7; count of bases not matched to a gene: 6. CDR1 and CDR2 from the germline V gene are SGHRS and YFSETQ. This CDR3 is 14 amino acids long. The CDR3 DNA follows: TGCGCCAGCAGCTCAGGACAGGGGGCGCTTGAGCAGTACTTC. This sequence encodes CASSSGQGALEQYF.

This clonotype has ten or more counts. The chain has TRBV30 and TRBJ2-2; TRBD1 matches 7 bases. This CDR3 is 12 amino acids long. V dropped 8 bases and J dropped 5; count of bases not matched to a gene: 5. Per germline, CDR1 GTSNPN and CDR2 SVGIG (reference sequence). DNA for the CDR3: TGTGCCGGGACAGTTTGGACCGGGGAGCTGTTTTTT. It specifies CAGTVWTGELFF.

The rearrangement joins TRBV29-1 to TRBJ1-4; 7 positions match TRBD1. Germline assignment: CDR1 SQVTM and CDR2 ANQGSEA. This CDR3 has 14 amino acids. V was pared by 6 bases and J by 10 bases, with 14 bases of the junction left unmatched. This CDR3 is CSVEMTGLETKLFF. The CDR3, as DNA: TGCAGCGTGGAAATGACAGGGTTGGAGACAAAACTGTTTTTT.

This clonotype was counted ten times or more. V and J are TRBV10-1 and TRBJ2-1; 10 nucleotides line up with TRBD1. Germline V gives CDR1 WNHNN, CDR2 SYGVQD (reference sequence). Trimming at V came to 7 bases and at J to 2 bases, leaving 20 bases not matched to a gene. The CDR3 covers 20 residues. The CDR3 protein is CASKDRGQRREDLTYNEQFF. The CDR3 DNA follows: TGCGCCAGCAAAGACAGGGGGCAGAGGAGGGAGGACCTCACCTACAATGAGCAGTTCTTC.

This clonotype was recorded at least ten times. The gene calls are TRBV10-3 and TRBJ2-3, with D tentatively TRBD1 (6 bases). CDR1 ENHRY and CDR2 SYGVKD come from the germline V gene. V lost 10 bases and J 0 bases, leaving 11 bases between the germline ends. The CDR3 is 13 residues long. DNA for the CDR3: TGTGCCACCTCACAGGGAAGCACAGATACGCAGTATTTT. The encoded protein is CATSQGSTDTQYF.

On this clonotype itself: This likely reflects a read error, since a far larger clone is one base away. This chain links TRBV10-1 with TRBJ2-1, with 7 bases aligning to TRBD2. The CDR3 is 14 residues long. Germline CDR1 WNHNN, CDR2 SYGVQD (reference sequence). CDR3 in DNA: TGCCCCAGCGTCCCCGGCGGGAGTACCAATGAGCAGTTCTTC. This encodes CPSVPGGSTNEQFF.

This clonotype was found many times. The V and J genes are TRBV2 and TRBJ1-1; TRBD1 agrees at 8 bases. Germline V gene data show CDR1 as SNHLY and CDR2 as FYNNEI. The CDR3 sequence is 13 residues long. V shed 10 bases and J 0 bases; nucleotides not matched to a gene: 4. CDR3 in DNA: TGTGCCACCCGGACAGGGATGAACACTGAAGCTTTCTTT. Translated: CATRTGMNTEAFF.

This clonotype has at least ten counts. The chain is built from TRBV28 and TRBJ2-1, with 7 bases fitting TRBD1. V shed 6 bases and J 9 bases; nucleotides not matched to a gene: 11. The CDR3 contains 14 residues. Germline values: CDR1 MDHEN, CDR2 SYDVKM. The CDR3 region has the DNA TGTGCCAGCAGCTTAACCGGGACAGAGGCTGAGCAGTTCTTC. Translation gives CASSLTGTEAEQFF.

At least ten counts were recorded for this clonotype. The CDR3 here is CASSPRTGQLEELFF. CDR3 in DNA: TGCGCCAGCAGCCCACGGACGGGTCAGTTGGAGGAGCTGTTTTTT. V gene TRBV5-1 combines with J gene TRBJ2-2, with unresolved D. Germline CDR1 reads SGHRS; CDR2 reads YFSETQ. This CDR3 comprises 15 residues. With 4 bases removed from V and 10 bases from J, the gap between germline ends came to 20 bases.

This clonotype has ten or more counts. The rearrangement joins TRBV11-2 to TRBJ2-1; D unclear. The CDR3 spans 10 residues. Germline V CDR1 and CDR2: SGHAT, FQNNGV. Trimming took 6 bases from V and 7 from J, leaving 4 bases between them. This CDR3 reads CASSYNEQFF. Here the CDR3 DNA reads TGTGCCAGCAGTTATAATGAGCAGTTCTTC.

This clonotype was detected many times. The rearrangement uses TRBV19 and TRBJ2-3; 8 bases match TRBD1. There are 17 residues in the CDR3. Germline V gene data show CDR1 as LNHDA and CDR2 as SQIVND (reference sequence). Germline trimming cut 5 bases from V and 0 bases from J; bases unmatched to any gene: 10. The CDR3 DNA reads as TGTGCCAGTAGTCAAGCCGGGACAGGTCGTAGCACAGATACGCAGTATTTT. The encoded protein is CASSQAGTGRSTDTQYF. The full variable domain, rest sourced from reference TRBV19 and TRBJ2-3, is DGGITQSPKYLFRKEGQNVTLSCEQNLNHDAMYWYRQDPGQGLRLIYYSQIVNDFQKGDIAEGYSVSREKKESFPLTVTSAQKNPTAFYLCASSQAGTGRSTDTQYFGPGTRLTVL.

This clonotype appeared many times. This chain joins TRBV30 and TRBJ2-4, with 9 bases aligning to TRBD1. This CDR3 contains 15 residues. Germline trimming cut 1 base from V and 0 bases from J; bases unmatched to any gene: 1. Germline V CDR1 and CDR2: GTSNPN, SVGIG (reference sequence). The CDR3 loop is CAWSGGQGAKNIQYF. CDR3 nucleotides: TGTGCCTGGAGTGGGGGACAGGGAGCCAAAAACATTCAGTACTTC.

This chain links TRBV4-3 with TRBJ1-5; TRBD1 agrees at 8 bases. CDR3 size: 19 residues. J was trimmed by 0 bases and V by 3 bases; bases with no gene match: 13. CDR1 LGHNA and CDR2 YSLEER come from the germline V gene. CDR3 residues: CASSQTQGVIYGSNQPQHF. CDR3 in DNA: TGCGCCAGCAGCCAGACACAGGGGGTGATTTACGGTAGCAATCAGCCCCAGCATTTT.

The rearrangement joins TRBV10-3 to TRBJ2-2; D ambiguous. This CDR3 has 13 amino acids. Germline-derived CDR1 and CDR2 are ENHRY and SYGVKD. Trimming shortened V by 4 bases and J by 6 bases, and 9 bases separated the two germline ends. This CDR3 is CAISVGNPGELFF. The DNA of the CDR3 is TGTGCCATCAGTGTGGGGAATCCCGGGGAGCTGTTTTTT.

Many counts were recorded for this clonotype. This chain connects TRBV19 to TRBJ2-1, with 10 bases fitting TRBD1. Unmatched junction bases numbered 6, after V lost 5 bases and J lost 2 bases. This CDR3 region has 16 residues. Germline CDR1 and CDR2: LNHDA and SQIVND (reference sequence). The CDR3 reads CASSLLGTGAYNEQFF. CDR3 sequence (DNA): TGTGCCAGTAGTCTCCTCGGGACAGGGGCCTACAATGAGCAGTTCTTC.

This clonotype was seen at least ten times. The V call is TRBV6-2 or TRBV6-3, the J call TRBJ2-7; 13 bases align to TRBD2. V shed 8 bases and J 5 bases; nucleotides not matched to a gene: 9. The CDR3 has 15 amino acids. The V gene's germline CDR1 is MNHEY and CDR2 SVGEGT. As DNA, the CDR3 is TGTGCCAGCGGCGCCACTAGCGGGGGGGCCAACGAGCAGTACTTC. Its protein product is CASGATSGGANEQYF.

In this sample, this clonotype turned up many times. The rearrangement uses TRBV10-2 and TRBJ2-1; 7 positions match TRBD2. Germline loops: CDR1 WSHSY, CDR2 SAAADI. The CDR3 has 13 amino acids. The junction had 3 bases not matched to a gene; V was cut back by 9 bases and J by 1 base. The CDR3 DNA sequence: TGCGCCAGTAAGCGGGGATCCTACAATGAGCAGTTCTTC. As protein: CASKRGSYNEQFF.